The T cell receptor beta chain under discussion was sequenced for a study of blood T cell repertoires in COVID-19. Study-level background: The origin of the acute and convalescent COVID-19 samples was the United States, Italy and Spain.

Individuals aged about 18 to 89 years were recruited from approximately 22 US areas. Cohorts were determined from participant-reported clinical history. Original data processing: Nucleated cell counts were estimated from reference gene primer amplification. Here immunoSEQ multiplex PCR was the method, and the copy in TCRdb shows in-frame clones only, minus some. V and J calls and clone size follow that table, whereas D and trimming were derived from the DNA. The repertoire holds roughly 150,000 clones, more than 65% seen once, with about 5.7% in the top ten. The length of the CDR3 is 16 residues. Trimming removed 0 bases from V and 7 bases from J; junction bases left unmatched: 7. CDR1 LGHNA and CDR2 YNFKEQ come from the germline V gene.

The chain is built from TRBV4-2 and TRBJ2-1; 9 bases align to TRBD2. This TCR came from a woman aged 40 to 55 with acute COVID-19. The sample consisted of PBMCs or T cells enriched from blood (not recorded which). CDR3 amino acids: CASSQDPSGVWNEQFF. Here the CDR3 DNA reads TGTGCCAGCAGCCAAGACCCTAGCGGGGTGTGGAATGAGCAGTTCTTC.